This TCR beta chain originates from a study of blood T cells in healthy people across ages. Next came a second PCR, run for about 6 to 12 cycles, which used a sample-barcoded 5' primer along with a J-beta primer mix. TCRdb processed the 5' RACE reads anew with MiXCR; each CDR3 protein has one entry. The top ten hold 6.7% of the sample, which has over a million distinct CDR3 sequences, 45% to 70% seen once. The sequence was obtained from a man younger than 35 in good health. Material for sequencing was blood.

CDR3 bases: TGTGCCATCAGGAGGGGAGACGGACAAGAGACCCAGTACTTC. Translation: CAIRRGDGQETQYF. V is TRBV10-3 and J is TRBJ2-5, with D perhaps being TRBD1 or TRBD2 (5 bases each). CDR3 length: 14 amino acids. Germline assignment: CDR1 ENHRY and CDR2 SYGVKD. V was cut by 6 bases and J by 2 bases, with 13 bases left in between.